Following are 14 T cell receptor beta chains from one sample sequenced in a study of T cells in Graves' hyperthyroidism and ophthalmopathy. What was amplified from RNA transcripts were TCR beta CDR3 regions. The HTBI primer set was used in a first-round RT-PCR of the TCR CDR3. Via MiXCR, TCRdb re-called the multiplex PCR reads, giving one row per CDR3 protein. The data contain around 500,000 distinct CDR3 sequences, 14% of them seen just once; the ten biggest clones take up about 15%. Material: blood. These receptors came from a woman between 40 and 55 years old with Graves' hyperthyroidism.

In this sample, this clonotype turned up many times. The chain joins TRBV30 to TRBJ2-2; possible D gene TRBD1, 6 bases. This CDR3 comprises 13 residues. CDR1 is GTSNPN and CDR2 is SVGIG in the germline V gene (reference sequence). V dropped 2 bases and J dropped 7 bases, with 11 bases sitting between them. The CDR3, as DNA: TGTGCCTGGAGTAAAACAGGGAACGGGGAGCTGTTTTTT. Translated, it gives CAWSKTGNGELFF.

This chain links TRBV20-1 with TRBJ2-3; tentative D call: TRBD2 (5 bases). The V gene lost 3 bases and the J gene lost 2 bases, with 21 bases spanning the gap. The germline CDR1 and CDR2 sequences are DFQATT and SNEGSKA (reference sequence). The CDR3 loop spans 17 amino acids. The CDR3 loop is CSARTRASSFLTDTQYF. The CDR3 DNA is TGCAGTGCTAGGACTCGAGCTAGCTCCTTTCTCACAGATACGCAGTATTTT.

This clonotype turned up a few times. The V gene is TRBV20-1, the J gene TRBJ2-5; TRBD2 agrees at 12 bases. The J segment lost 2 bases and the V segment lost 3 bases, leaving 10 bases of the junction unmatched. This CDR3 has 17 residues. Germline-derived CDR1 and CDR2 are DFQATT and SNEGSKA (reference sequence). CDR3 sequence: CSASGWTSGAIQETQYF. The CDR3 bases are TGCAGTGCTAGCGGATGGACTAGCGGGGCGATACAAGAGACCCAGTACTTC.

This clonotype has at least ten counts. This rearrangement joins TRBV7-8 to TRBJ1-6; D is uncertain. The CDR3 is made up of 14 amino acids. V was clipped by 1 base and J by 10 bases, with 11 bases between them. Germline V CDR1 and CDR2: SGHVS, FQNEAQ. The CDR3 region is CASSLGSRGSPLHF. As DNA, the CDR3 is TGTGCCAGCAGCTTAGGCAGCAGAGGATCACCCCTCCACTTT.

There are many counts of this clonotype. The rearrangement links TRBV11-1 to TRBJ2-5; D perhaps matches TRBD1 (5 bases). Germline CDR1 and CDR2: SGHAT and FQDESV (reference sequence). CDR3 length: 14 residues. V gave up 5 bases and J gave up 1 base, with 11 bases separating them. The CDR3 DNA reads as TGTGCCAGCAGCACTCAGGGTAGCCAAGAGACCCAGTACTTC. Its translation: CASSTQGSQETQYF. The full variable domain, in which reference TRBV11-1 and TRBJ2-5 provide the parts outside the CDR3, is EAEVAQSPRYKITEKSQAVAFWCDPISGHATLYWYRQILGQGPELLVQFQDESVVDDSQLPKDRFSAERLKGVDSTLKIQPAELGDSAMYLCASSTQGSQETQYFGPGTRLLVL.

This clonotype was detected many times. The chain carries TRBV30 and TRBJ1-5; D remains ambiguous. Trimming removed 5 bases from V and 3 bases from J, with 14 bases in between. CDR3 length: 14 residues. Germline V gives CDR1 GTSNPN, CDR2 SVGIG (reference sequence). As DNA, the CDR3 is TGTGCCTGGGGAGAGGCAGGAGACAATCAGCCCCAGCATTTT. Protein sequence: CAWGEAGDNQPQHF. The whole variable domain, filled in from reference TRBV30 and TRBJ1-5, reads SQTIHQWPATLVQPVGSPLSLECTVEGTSNPNLYWYRQAAGRGLQLLFYSVGIGQISSEVPQNLSASRPQDRQFILSSKKLLLSDSGFYLCAWGEAGDNQPQHFGDGTRLSIL.

This clonotype was seen at least ten times. The CDR3 nucleotides read TGTGCCAGCAGGGCAGACGAGAGCTCCTACAATGAGCAGTTCTTC. Amino acids: CASRADESSYNEQFF. V gene TRBV7-8 combines with J gene TRBJ2-1; no clear D. The CDR3 extends over 15 amino acids. Germline CDR1 reads SGHVS; CDR2 reads FQNEAQ. Deletions cut 6 bases from V and 0 bases from J, with 12 bases between.

This clonotype has more than one count but fewer than ten. The gene calls are TRBV5-1 and TRBJ1-3, with D possibly matching TRBD1 (6 bases). CDR1 is SGHRS, CDR2 YFSETQ, per germline. Trimming left V 4 bases short and J 1 base short, with 15 bases between. CDR3 size: 16 residues. The CDR3 protein is CASSPADRLSGNTIYF. CDR3 coding DNA: TGCGCCAGCAGCCCAGCCGACAGGTTGTCTGGAAACACCATATATTTT.

This clonotype has more than one count but fewer than ten. The chain couples TRBV20-1 to TRBJ2-7, with 10 bases aligning to TRBD2. The V gene's germline CDR1 is DFQATT and CDR2 SNEGSKA (reference sequence). Trimming at V came to 6 bases and at J to 3 bases, leaving 8 bases not matched to a gene. The CDR3 has 14 residues. CDR3 sequence: CSALSTSGVYEQYF. For the CDR3, the DNA is TGCAGTGCCCTAAGCACTAGCGGGGTCTACGAGCAGTACTTC.

The rearrangement links TRBV5-4 to TRBJ2-1; possible D gene TRBD2, 6 bases. Looked up from germline, CDR1 is SGHNT and CDR2 is YYREEE (reference sequence). This CDR3 has 15 amino acids. The V gene lost 4 bases and the J gene lost 5 bases, with 16 bases spanning the gap. The CDR3 loop reads CASSHSSALHNEQFF. CDR3 nucleotide sequence: TGTGCCAGCAGCCACTCTAGCGCACTTCACAATGAGCAGTTCTTC.

This clonotype was seen ten or more times. The chain couples TRBV3-1 to TRBJ2-3; perhaps TRBD2 as D (6 bases). The CDR3 totals 16 residues. Trimming took 3 bases from V and 6 from J, leaving 19 bases between them. CDR1 LGHDT and CDR2 YNNKEL come from the germline V gene (reference sequence). This CDR3 is CASSQEGGNSWDTQYF. The DNA of the CDR3 is TGTGCCAGCAGCCAGGAGGGAGGTAACAGTTGGGATACGCAGTATTTT.

Note on this clonotype: An end of the junction does not agree with germline; a read error may underlie this. V usage is TRBV7-3 and J usage is TRBJ2-1; 13 nucleotides line up with TRBD2. Germline lookup yields CDR1 SGHTA and CDR2 FQGTGA. The CDR3 runs 17 residues. As DNA, the CDR3 is TGTGCCAGCAGCCTCGGGACTAGCGGGATCTCCTACAATAAGCAGTTCTTC. This encodes CASSLGTSGISYNKQFF.

The chain is built from TRBV20-1 and TRBJ2-7; perhaps TRBD2 as D (7 bases). Germline V lookup: CDR1 DFQATT, CDR2 SNEGSKA (reference sequence). The V end was cut by 4 bases, the J end by 5 bases, with 21 bases between. This CDR3 is 15 amino acids long. The CDR3 here is CSANRGWEGRHEQYF. CDR3 bases: TGCAGTGCTAATAGGGGGTGGGAGGGCCGCCACGAGCAGTACTTC.

This clonotype was observed a handful of times. This chain's CDR3 is CASSFGQVRETQYF. The CDR3 coding sequence is TGCGCCAGCAGCTTTGGACAGGTTAGGGAGACCCAGTACTTC. V and J are TRBV5-1 and TRBJ2-5, with TRBD1 matching 7 bases. The germline CDR1 and CDR2 sequences are SGHRS and YFSETQ. The V gene end was trimmed by 2 bases and the J gene end by 5 bases; junction bases not matched to a gene: 6. The length of the CDR3 is 14 residues.